The 28 T cell receptor beta chains below were found in one sample sequenced in a study of CD8+CD57+ T cells in acquired aplastic anemia. Patients picked for sequencing had shown CD8+CD57+ cell expansion detected by flow cytometry. According to the study, genomic DNA was the template for TCR beta VDJ and CDR3 profiling. MiXCR was run by TCRdb on the reads, yielding one entry per CDR3 protein. Of under 200,000 distinct CDR3 sequences listed, 40% to 50% were seen once; the top ten hold under 35%. Sequenced: sorted CD4+, CD8+, or CD8+CD57+ T cells (not recorded which) from PBMCs. The receptors were gathered from a human donor with aplastic anemia.

The chain employs TRBV6-5 and TRBJ2-7, with 12 nucleotides matching TRBD1. The CDR3 is made up of 17 amino acids. The germline V gene encodes CDR1 MNHEY and CDR2 SVGAGI. V shed 0 bases and J 4 bases; nucleotides not matched to a gene: 7. The CDR3 DNA follows: TGTGCCAGCAGTTACTCGAATATGGGACAGGGGGCGTACGAGCAGTACTTC. Translating it yields CASSYSNMGQGAYEQYF.

This sequence joins TRBV7-2 and TRBJ1-2, with 10 bases lining up with TRBD1. The CDR3 sequence is 14 residues long. Trimming took 5 bases from V and 8 from J; bases not matched to a gene: 8. CDR1 is SGHTA, CDR2 FQGNSA, per germline. The CDR3 is CASSPDRGQEGYTF. The CDR3 DNA follows: TGTGCCAGCAGCCCTGACAGGGGGCAGGAGGGCTACACCTTC.

The V call is TRBV4-3, the J call TRBJ1-4; D is undetermined. This CDR3 spans 14 amino acids. The V end lost 4 bases, the J end lost 4 bases, and 10 bases lay between the germline ends. Germline assignment: CDR1 LGHNA and CDR2 YSLEER. The CDR3 coding sequence is TGCGCCAGCAGCCCTGGCGGGGTTAATGAAAAACTGTTTTTT. It translates to CASSPGGVNEKLFF.

This clonotype was seen at least ten times. The rearrangement uses TRBV4-3 and TRBJ2-3; the D gene is possibly TRBD1 (5 bases). This CDR3 has 13 amino acids. V lost 0 bases to trimming and J lost 5 bases, with 6 bases between them. Germline-derived CDR1 and CDR2 are LGHNA and YSLEER. For the CDR3, the DNA is TGCGCCAGCAGCCAAGATGGACAAGATACGCAGTATTTT. It specifies CASSQDGQDTQYF.

The rearrangement joins TRBV20-1 to TRBJ1-1, with 9 bases lining up with TRBD1. The CDR3 spans 15 residues. The trim removed 6 bases at V and 3 bases at J, leaving 11 bases unmatched. Germline V gene lookup returns CDR1 DFQATT and CDR2 SNEGSKA (reference sequence). CDR3: CSAPRRTGADTEAFF. Written as DNA, the CDR3 is TGCAGTGCCCCACGGAGGACAGGGGCCGACACTGAAGCTTTCTTT.

The CDR3 reads CASSETYRGKTEAFF. The CDR3 region has the DNA TGTGCCAGCAGTGAGACGTACCGGGGAAAAACTGAAGCTTTCTTT. This rearrangement joins TRBV6-4 to TRBJ1-1; D remains unclear. Germline V gives CDR1 MRHNA, CDR2 SNTAGT. Trimming took off 3 bases at V and 5 bases at J, with 16 bases between the two ends. The CDR3 is 15 amino acids.

The table lists this clonotype with a count of one. The rearrangement links TRBV10-2 to TRBJ1-1; D remains ambiguous. This CDR3 has 15 amino acids. Germline assignment: CDR1 WSHSY and CDR2 SAAADI. Trimming cost V 0 bases and J 0 bases, with 8 bases left between them. In DNA, the CDR3 is TGCGCCAGCAGTGAGTCCCGACTTCTGAACACTGAAGCTTTCTTT. This sequence encodes CASSESRLLNTEAFF.

Comments on this clonotype: Just one base apart from a much larger clone, this may be a read error. V gene TRBV12-5 combines with J gene TRBJ1-1, with D possibly matching TRBD1 (6 bases). The CDR3 has 13 residues. CDR1 and CDR2 from the germline V gene are LGHNT and FRNRAP. CDR3 in DNA: TGTGCTAGTGGTTCCGGACAGCTGACTGGAGCTTTCTTT. This translates into CASGSGQLTGAFF.

The gene calls are TRBV2 and TRBJ2-2; D is undetermined. Per germline, CDR1 SNHLY and CDR2 FYNNEI. This CDR3 region has 13 residues. The V and J ends lost 6 bases and 5 bases respectively, with 10 bases between them. CDR3 bases: TGTGCCAGCAGAGTCCGAGTGACCGGGGAGCTGTTTTTT. Translated, it gives CASRVRVTGELFF.

This clonotype has just a few counts. This chain connects TRBV4-2 to TRBJ2-4; possibly TRBD1 or TRBD2 for D (7 bases each). The germline V gene has CDR1 LGHNA and CDR2 YNFKEQ. V was pared by 0 bases and J by 4 bases, with 19 bases between. This CDR3 is 18 amino acids long. The CDR3 bases are TGTGCCAGCAGCCAAGACTACCCGCACCAGGGGGGGAAAAACATTCAGTACTTC. Its protein is CASSQDYPHQGGKNIQYF.

This chain joins TRBV24-1 and TRBJ2-5; no reliable D call. The CDR3 consists of 14 residues. Germline loops: CDR1 KGHDR, CDR2 SFDVKD. V dropped 4 bases and J dropped 5 bases, with 13 bases sitting between them. CDR3 region: CATSDPDTRETQYF. CDR3 nucleotide sequence: TGTGCCACCAGTGACCCTGACACTCGGGAGACCCAGTACTTC.

Worth noting for this clonotype: Sequence at one end of the junction differs from germline and may be a read error. The chain is built from TRBV5-1 and TRBJ2-7; the D is unclear. Looked up from germline, CDR1 is SGHRS and CDR2 is YFSETQ. This CDR3 has 12 residues. The CDR3 loop is CASSLKGHEQYF. For the CDR3, the DNA is TGCGCTAGCAGCTTGAAGGGCCACGAGCAGTACTTC.

This clonotype was counted between two and nine times. This chain connects TRBV20-1 to TRBJ2-5; 9 positions match TRBD1. The CDR3 is 13 amino acids. Germline assignment: CDR1 DFQATT and CDR2 SNEGSKA (reference sequence). V was pared by 6 bases and J by 13 bases, with 15 bases of the junction left unmatched. Written as DNA, the CDR3 is TGCAGTGCCCCCGACAGGGGGGATGGGGGCTCGTACTTC. Translated: CSAPDRGDGGSYF.

At least ten counts were recorded for this clonotype. The chain employs TRBV10-1 and TRBJ2-6, with a possible D match to TRBD1 (7 bases). Germline CDR1 reads WNHNN; CDR2 reads SYGVQD (reference sequence). V was trimmed by 10 bases and J by 2 bases, leaving 15 bases between them. This CDR3 has 15 amino acids. CDR3 in amino acids: CATNGGGAGANVLTF. CDR3 coding DNA: TGCGCCACTAATGGAGGGGGCGCTGGGGCCAACGTCCTGACTTTC.

This clonotype was seen at least ten times. This chain connects TRBV10-2 to TRBJ2-7, with D hard to call. Germline V gives CDR1 WSHSY, CDR2 SAAADI. Trimming shortened V by 4 bases and J by 3 bases, and 10 bases separated the two germline ends. This CDR3 is built from 13 residues. Here the CDR3 reads CASSAGGNYEQYF. DNA of the CDR3: TGCGCCAGCAGTGCCGGCGGAAACTACGAGCAGTACTTC.

This clonotype was observed a few times. CDR3: CASSLSGRADYEQYF. The CDR3 DNA is TGTGCCAGCAGCCTTAGCGGGAGGGCCGACTACGAGCAGTACTTC. The genes are TRBV6-1 and TRBJ2-7; TRBD2 matches 11 bases. This CDR3 is built from 15 residues. The V segment lost 6 bases and the J segment 3 bases; nucleotides outside the gene matches: 7. Germline CDR1 is MNHNS and CDR2 is SASEGT.

This clonotype was recorded only once. V and J are TRBV11-2 and TRBJ1-2, with a tentative D call TRBD1 (5 bases). Looked up from germline, CDR1 is SGHAT and CDR2 is FQNNGV. Trimming took 5 bases from V and 6 from J, leaving 22 bases between them. CDR3 length: 16 residues. CDR3 in DNA: TGTGCCAGCAGCCGCAACCGGAGCAGGGATCGGCATGGCTACACCTTC. This encodes CASSRNRSRDRHGYTF.

This sequence joins TRBV5-1 and TRBJ2-7; no reliable D call. With 4 bases removed from V and 5 bases from J, the gap between germline ends came to 10 bases. Germline V gives CDR1 SGHRS, CDR2 YFSETQ. This CDR3 contains 12 residues. CDR3 residues: CASSEIRNEQYF. The CDR3 coding sequence is TGCGCCAGCAGCGAGATAAGGAACGAGCAGTACTTC.

Only one count was recorded for this clonotype. V and J are TRBV29-1 and TRBJ2-5; tentatively, D is TRBD1 or TRBD2 (5 bases each). The CDR3 loop spans 11 amino acids. From germline, CDR1 is SQVTM and CDR2 ANQGSEA. V was clipped by 4 bases and J by 7 bases, with 10 bases between them. This CDR3 reads CSVASGGTQYF. The DNA of the CDR3 is TGCAGCGTTGCTTCTGGGGGGACCCAGTACTTC.

This clonotype has a single count. V usage is TRBV2 and J usage is TRBJ2-2; 9 nucleotides line up with TRBD2. This CDR3 comprises 16 residues. CDR1 is SNHLY, CDR2 FYNNEI, per germline. The V and J ends lost 5 bases and 6 bases, in that order; junction bases with no gene match: 10. DNA of the CDR3: TGTGCCAGCAGTTTTAAGGTAGCGGGAGCGGCCGGGGAGCTGTTTTTT. Protein product: CASSFKVAGAAGELFF.

This clonotype was picked up many times. The chain recombines TRBV24-1 with TRBJ2-5, with a possible D match to TRBD1 (5 bases). V lost 3 bases and J lost 1, with 11 bases in between. The CDR3 sequence is 15 residues long. Germline V lookup: CDR1 KGHDR, CDR2 SFDVKD. The CDR3 loop reads CATSDQDSFQETQYF. The CDR3 DNA reads TGTGCCACCAGTGATCAAGACAGCTTCCAAGAGACCCAGTACTTC.

The chain carries TRBV10-3 and TRBJ2-7; 10 nucleotides agree with TRBD2. V dropped 2 bases and J dropped 2; count of bases not matched to a gene: 3. The CDR3 consists of 15 residues. In germline, CDR1 is ENHRY, CDR2 SYGVKD. CDR3 DNA sequence: TGTGCCATCAGTGAGGGACTAGCGGCTCCCTACGAGCAGTACTTC. It specifies CAISEGLAAPYEQYF.

The CDR3 here is CASSADSSWTDTQYF. The CDR3, as DNA: TGTGCCAGTAGTGCCGACAGTTCCTGGACAGATACGCAGTATTTT. V usage is TRBV19 and J usage is TRBJ2-3, with D possibly being TRBD1 (5 bases). The CDR3 has 15 amino acids. V lost 5 bases, J lost 3 bases, and 15 bases lay in between. CDR1 is LNHDA, CDR2 SQIVND, per germline (reference sequence).

This clonotype was found many times. The genes are TRBV5-1 and TRBJ1-1; D gene uncertain. The CDR3 runs to 14 residues. Trimming removed 0 bases at V and 5 bases at J, with 11 bases between. CDR1 is SGHRS, CDR2 YFSETQ, per germline. The CDR3 bases are TGCGCCAGCAGCTTGGCCCCTCGGGCTACTGAAGCTTTCTTT. Its translation is CASSLAPRATEAFF.

This clonotype has only a few counts. This chain connects TRBV20-1 to TRBJ1-1; weak D call: TRBD1 (5 bases). Germline CDR1 and CDR2: DFQATT and SNEGSKA (reference sequence). The V gene lost 7 bases and the J gene lost 2 bases, with 11 bases spanning the gap. There are 12 residues in the CDR3. The CDR3 protein is CSGRGVNTEAFF. In nucleotides, the CDR3 is TGCAGTGGAAGGGGTGTAAACACTGAAGCTTTCTTT.

This clonotype turned up a few times. This chain joins TRBV29-1 and TRBJ2-1; D gene ambiguous. V was trimmed by 4 bases and J by 7 bases, leaving 5 bases between them. The CDR3 covers 10 residues. From germline, CDR1 is SQVTM and CDR2 ANQGSEA. CDR3 nucleotides: TGCAGCGTTGGGGGAAATGAGCAGTTCTTC. This gives the protein CSVGGNEQFF.

In this sample, this clonotype turned up many times. The chain carries TRBV19 and TRBJ2-1; 9 bases fit TRBD2. Losses at the gene ends were 3 bases for V and 10 bases for J; bases not matched to a gene: 4. The CDR3 covers 13 residues. Germline-derived CDR1 and CDR2 are LNHDA and SQIVND (reference sequence). The CDR3 coding sequence is TGTGCCAGTAGTATGGCTAGCGGGAACGAGCAGTTCTTC. The encoded protein is CASSMASGNEQFF.

About this clonotype itself: One end of the junction does not line up with germline, which may come from a read error. This chain links TRBV5-1 with TRBJ2-1; no firm D call. CDR3 size: 12 residues. Germline V gene lookup returns CDR1 SGHRS and CDR2 YFSETQ. This chain's CDR3 is CASSLAYNVQFF. Written as DNA, the CDR3 is TGCGCCAGCAGCTTGGCCTACAATGTGCAGTTCTTC.